A selection of T cell receptor beta chains follows, all from one sample in a study of T cell changes during pregnancy in multiple sclerosis. Repertoires were generated with immunoSEQ multiplex PCR, while TCRdb's copy carries only in-frame clones and drops some. This table holds tens of thousands of clones, 80% to 95% found once. The sample consisted of peripheral blood, taken in the third trimester of pregnancy. The source of these receptors is a female donor in good health, enrolled as a control in a pregnancy study. The CDR3 runs from the conserved cysteine through the conserved F or W. Each record gives: V gene, J gene, clone size, D gene, CDR3 DNA, CDR3 protein. D genes are given only for firm matches. Not all rows give a size; the values are once, few, many and, for expanded clones, a class.

TRBV5-6	TRBJ2-2	NA	TRBD2	TGTGCCAGCAGCATTTTGTCTAGCGGGAGGGCCGGGGAGCTGTTTTTT	CASSILSSGRAGELFF
TRBV19	TRBJ2-6	NA	NA	TGTGCCAGTAAAAGCCTCTCTGGGGCCAACGTCCTGACTTTC	CASKSLSGANVLTF
TRBV6-5	TRBJ2-7	NA	TRBD1	TGTGCCAGCAGCCCTACAGGGGGCGCGTACGAGCAGTACTTC	CASSPTGGAYEQYF
TRBV30	TRBJ2-7	NA	NA	TGTGCCTGGAGTCGTCTATATAGTTCAAGCTCCTACGAGCAGTACTTC	CAWSRLYSSSSYEQYF
TRBV7-9	TRBJ1-1	NA	TRBD1	TGTGCCAGCAGCCCGATGGGACAGGGGAACACTGAAGCTTTCTTT	CASSPMGQGNTEAFF
TRBV19	TRBJ2-1	NA	NA	TGTGCCAGTAGGAGAGCTAGCTCGCAGCGAAACAATGAGCAGTTCTTC	CASRRASSQRNNEQFF
TRBV5-1	TRBJ2-3	NA	TRBD1	TGCGCCAGCAGCTCAGGGGGCCACACAGATACGCAGTATTTT	CASSSGGHTDTQYF
TRBV6-1	TRBJ2-7	NA	TRBD1	TGTGCCAGCAGTGCGAGGGACAGCAGAACCTACGAGCAGTACTTC	CASSARDSRTYEQYF
TRBV4-1	TRBJ2-4	NA	TRBD1	TGCGCCAGCAGCCAAGGACAGGGGGCGAACTTAGCCAAAAACATTCAGTACTTC	CASSQGQGANLAKNIQYF
TRBV30	TRBJ1-2	NA	NA	TGTGCCTGGTCGAATCGAGGGAGCTATGGCTACACCTTC	CAWSNRGSYGYTF
TRBV5-1	TRBJ1-4	NA	TRBD1	TGCGCCAGCAGCGAACCAGGGGGCGCTTTGGAAAAACTGTTTTTT	CASSEPGGALEKLFF
TRBV7-8	TRBJ1-4	NA	NA	TGTGCCAGCAGCCGAACATGGACTGATAATGAAAAACTGTTTTTT	CASSRTWTDNEKLFF
TRBV11-2	TRBJ2-7	NA	NA	TGTGCCAGCAGCCAGGACTGGGTAACCTACGAGCAGTACTTC	CASSQDWVTYEQYF
TRBV7-7	TRBJ2-5	NA	NA	TGTGCTAGCAGCCCCGAGCGGCTCACGGGTCAAGAGACCCAGTACTTC	CASSPERLTGQETQYF
TRBV30	TRBJ2-1	NA	TRBD1	TGTGCCTGGAGTCCGACAGGGGGCCTTAATGAGCAGTTCTTC	CAWSPTGGLNEQFF
TRBV6-1	TRBJ2-3	NA	TRBD2	TGTGCCAGCAGTGAATCGATAGCGGGAGGCGGAGATACGCAGTATTTT	CASSESIAGGGDTQYF
TRBV9	TRBJ2-2	NA	NA	TGTGCCAGCAGCGTAGGAGGCGGGGAGCTGTTTTTT	CASSVGGGELFF
TRBV5-1	TRBJ2-3	NA	TRBD1	TGCGCCAGCAGCTTGACCCTTACAGGGGGCGAGGCAGATACGCAGTATTTT	CASSLTLTGGEADTQYF
TRBV29-1	TRBJ2-1	NA	TRBD1	TGCAGCGCCGAATGGACAGGGGGGCTCCACAATGAGCAGTTCTTC	CSAEWTGGLHNEQFF
TRBV15	TRBJ2-2	few	TRBD1	TGTGCCACCAGCAGACGTGGGTCCGGGACAGCCGACACCGGGGAGCTGTTTTTT	CATSRRGSGTADTGELFF
TRBV2	TRBJ2-5	NA	TRBD1	TGTGCCAGCGGGAAGGACAGGGGGACGGTAGAGACCCAGTACTTC	CASGKDRGTVETQYF
TRBV7-2	TRBJ1-5	NA	NA	TGTGCCAGCAGCTTACGGGGGGATCAGCCCCAGCATTTT	CASSLRGDQPQHF
TRBV5-6	TRBJ1-2	NA	TRBD1	TGTGCCAGCAGCTTGGACAGGGGACCTTATGGCTACACCTTC	CASSLDRGPYGYTF
TRBV2	TRBJ2-4	NA	NA	TGTGCCAGCAGCGGAAACATTCAGTACTTC	CASSGNIQYF
TRBV6-1	TRBJ2-3	NA	TRBD2	TGTGCCAGCAGTGAAGACGGTAGCGGGGCAACAGATACGCAGTATTTT	CASSEDGSGATDTQYF
TRBV5-1	TRBJ2-3	NA	TRBD2	TGCGCCAGCAGCTTAGGACTAGCGGGAACAGATACGCAGTATTTT	CASSLGLAGTDTQYF
TRBV19	TRBJ1-1	NA	TRBD1	TGTGCCAGTAGTAGCCACAGGGGTAGGGCTGAAGCTTTCTTT	CASSSHRGRAEAFF
TRBV13	TRBJ2-7	NA	NA	TGTGCCAGCAGCTCTCCTACTAGCTACGAGCAGTACTTC	CASSSPTSYEQYF
TRBV18	TRBJ2-7	NA	TRBD1	TGTGCCAGCTCACGGGACAGGGGGACCTACGAGCAGTACTTC	CASSRDRGTYEQYF
TRBV2	TRBJ2-1	NA	TRBD2	TGTGCCAGCCAGCGGGAGGGCGACAATGAGCAGTTCTTC	CASQREGDNEQFF
TRBV7-2	TRBJ1-5	NA	NA	TGTGCCAGCAGCTTAGAATGGGGAGGGGGGCAGCCCCAGCATTTT	CASSLEWGGGQPQHF
TRBV18	TRBJ1-1	NA	NA	TGTGCCAGCTCACCACCCGGGTTGGTAGATACTGAAGCTTTCTTT	CASSPPGLVDTEAFF
TRBV29-1	TRBJ2-7	NA	NA	TGCAGCGTTGAAGGGACTCCGGACGGAGCCTACGAGCAGTACTTC	CSVEGTPDGAYEQYF
TRBV11-2	TRBJ2-7	NA	NA	TGTGCCAGCAGCTTTGGCTTAACCTACGAGCAGTACTTC	CASSFGLTYEQYF
TRBV6-5	TRBJ1-3	NA	NA	TGTGCCAGCAGTTACTCGAAGGCAGGGTTCGGAAACACCATATATTTT	CASSYSKAGFGNTIYF
TRBV2	TRBJ1-5	NA	TRBD1	TGTGCCAGCAGAGAGACAGGGCCTCAGCCCCAGCATTTT	CASRETGPQPQHF
TRBV7-8	TRBJ1-5	NA	NA	TGTGCCAGCAGCTTAGGGTCAGGGGCAAAAAAGCCCCAGCATTTT	CASSLGSGAKKPQHF
TRBV6-1	TRBJ2-3	NA	NA	TGTGCCAGCAATCTAGCATGGGGCACAGATACGCAGTATTTT	CASNLAWGTDTQYF
TRBV29-1	TRBJ2-1	NA	NA	TGCAGCGTAATCAATGGCCGGGACTCCGGGACGCAGTTCTTC	CSVINGRDSGTQFF
TRBV19	TRBJ2-7	NA	NA	TGTGCCAGTAGGGAGCGCGGGGGCCCCTACGAGCAGTACTTC	CASRERGGPYEQYF
TRBV15	TRBJ1-5	NA	NA	TGTGCCACCAGCGCGGAAAATAGCAATCAGCCCCAGCATTTT	CATSAENSNQPQHF
TRBV9	TRBJ2-3	NA	TRBD2	TGTGCCAGCAGCGCGGGGGGTGATACGCAGTATTTT	CASSAGGDTQYF
TRBV10-2	TRBJ2-7	once	NA	TGCGCCAGCAGTGGGCAGGACTTCTACGAGCAGTACTTC	CASSGQDFYEQYF
TRBV28	TRBJ1-5	NA	TRBD1	TGTGCCAGCAGCCCCTCGGACAGGGGAGATCAGCCCCAGCATTTT	CASSPSDRGDQPQHF
TRBV2	TRBJ2-1	once	TRBD2	TGTGCCAGCACGGTGAGGGAGGGCCCTGGCGATGAGCAGTTCTTC	CASTVREGPGDEQFF
TRBV13	TRBJ1-2	once	NA	TGTGCCAGCAGCTTAGCCACAGGTGCGGGCTACACCTTC	CASSLATGAGYTF
TRBV5-1	TRBJ2-5	NA	NA	TGCGCCAGCAGCTGGGCGCCCAGGGAGACCCAGTACTTC	CASSWAPRETQYF
TRBV29-1	TRBJ2-5	NA	TRBD2	TGCAGCGCAACGGGACTATCCCAGACCCAGTACTTC	CSATGLSQTQYF
TRBV2	TRBJ2-1	NA	NA	TGTGCCAGTTTCCAGTCCTACAATGAGCAGTTCTTC	CASFQSYNEQFF
TRBV5-1	TRBJ2-7	NA	TRBD2	TGCGCCAGCAGCTTGCTACAGGCTAGCGGGAGTGGCGAGCAGTACTTC	CASSLLQASGSGEQYF
TRBV5-6	TRBJ2-1	once	NA	TGTGCCAGCAGCTTCGTGGCTAGCGCTCACAATGAGCAGTTCTTC	CASSFVASAHNEQFF
TRBV5-1	TRBJ2-5	NA	NA	TGCGCCAGCAGCCTGACAGGCTTCGGGGAGACCCAGTACTTC	CASSLTGFGETQYF
TRBV5-1	TRBJ2-3	NA	NA	TGCGCCAGCAGCCAGGGTGATACGCAGTATTTT	CASSQGDTQYF
TRBV11-2	TRBJ2-7	NA	TRBD1	TGTGCCAGCAGCTCTCTCCGGGACAGGGGCTACGAGCAGTACTTC	CASSSLRDRGYEQYF